The 5 T cell receptor beta chains presented below share a single source sample, sequenced in a study of cytomegalovirus exposure and HLA in healthy donors. Produced via immunoSEQ multiplex PCR; TCRdb's table is partial and in-frame only. The table includes 95,000 to 150,000 clones, 80% to 90% detected once. The sequencing input was PBMCs. The receptors originated from a woman aged 18 to 35 in good health and CMV-seronegative.

A single count supports this clone. This sequence joins TRBV6-5 and TRBJ1-4; a weak D match, TRBD1 (6 bases). Germline V gives CDR1 MNHEY, CDR2 SVGAGI. This CDR3 contains 13 residues. Between the trimmed V and J ends, which lost 5 bases and 11 bases, there was a span of 15 bases. The CDR3 sequence is CASSLRSGVKLFF. In DNA, the CDR3 is TGTGCCAGCAGTCTTCGGTCAGGGGTGAAACTGTTTTTT.

The chain employs TRBV30 and TRBJ2-7, with 7 positions matching TRBD1. The junction had 8 bases not matched to a gene; V was cut back by 4 bases and J by 5 bases. CDR1 and CDR2 from the germline V gene are GTSNPN and SVGIG (reference sequence). The CDR3 is made up of 13 amino acids. The CDR3 protein is CAWTFRTGNEQYV. As DNA, the CDR3 is TGTGCCTGGACTTTCAGGACAGGAAACGAGCAGTACGTC.

The chain couples TRBV19 to TRBJ1-1, with D tentatively TRBD1 (5 bases). Trimming pared 6 bases from V and 1 base from J, leaving 15 bases between. The V gene's germline CDR1 is LNHDA and CDR2 SQIVND (reference sequence). This CDR3 is built from 15 residues. Written as DNA, the CDR3 is TGTGCCAGTAGCCTAAGGGAGGGGCCGAACACTGAAGCTTTCTTT. Its protein product is CASSLREGPNTEAFF.

V usage is TRBV7-9 and J usage is TRBJ1-5; 11 bases agree with TRBD1. There are 14 residues in the CDR3. Germline assignment: CDR1 SEHNR and CDR2 FQNEAQ (reference sequence). Losses at the gene ends were 5 bases for V and 7 bases for J; bases not matched to a gene: 4. The CDR3 protein is CASSRTGGRQPQHF. The CDR3 DNA reads TGTGCCAGCAGCCGGACAGGGGGCCGGCAGCCCCAGCATTTT. Using reference TRBV7-9 and TRBJ1-5 for the parts outside the CDR3, the full variable domain is DTGVSQNPRHKITKRGQNVTFRCDPISEHNRLYWYRQTLGQGPEFLTYFQNEAQLEKSRLLSDRFSAERPKGSFSTLEIQRTEQGDSAMYLCASSRTGGRQPQHFGDGTRLSIL.

This clone was observed a few times. Here the CDR3 DNA reads TGTGCCATCAGTGAGTCAGGTGGACAGGGCTACACCTTC. Residues: CAISESGGQGYTF. The chain has TRBV10-3 and TRBJ1-2, with D perhaps matching TRBD1 (6 bases). CDR3 length: 13 residues. Germline CDR1 is ENHRY and CDR2 is SYGVKD. The germline V and J ends were trimmed by 0 bases and 8 bases, with 10 bases remaining between them.